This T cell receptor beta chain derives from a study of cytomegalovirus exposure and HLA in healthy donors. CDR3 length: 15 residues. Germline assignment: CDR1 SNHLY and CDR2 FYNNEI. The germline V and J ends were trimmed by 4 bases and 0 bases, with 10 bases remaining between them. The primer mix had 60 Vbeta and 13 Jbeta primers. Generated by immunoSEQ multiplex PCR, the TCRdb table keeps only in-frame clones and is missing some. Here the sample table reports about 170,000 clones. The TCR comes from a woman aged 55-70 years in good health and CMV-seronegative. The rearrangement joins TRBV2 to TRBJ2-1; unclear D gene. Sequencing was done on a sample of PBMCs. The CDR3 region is CASSGGGSSYNEQFF. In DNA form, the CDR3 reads TGTGCCAGCAGTGGTGGCGGAAGCTCCTACAATGAGCAGTTCTTC.